The clone carrying this T cell receptor (beta chain) occurred a few times. Its antigen is unidentified. MiXCR, run by TCRdb on the reads, gives a single entry per CDR3 protein. The data contain approximately 770,000 distinct CDR3 sequences, under 35% of them singletons. These data are taken from a study of T cell repertoires in cytomegalovirus infection. Overall study context: Selection of CMV epitopes for the study included recently identified HLA-C-restricted and well-studied HLA-B-restricted ones.

Study observations and caveats: CMV-specific HLA-C-restricted TCR beta clonotypes dominated the ex vivo response. CMV carriers with the relevant HLA were identified by cumulative public TCR beta family frequency.

This sequence originates from a human donor in good health (CMV status not recorded). Some clones in this sample may be carry-over from other donors' samples. The input for sequencing was cultured CD8+ T cells from PBMCs, taken from culture after CMV antigen stimulation.

The DNA for the CDR3 is TGCAGTGCTAGGGAGGACAGGGACCCTGGGAACTATGGCTACACCTTC. Protein: CSAREDRDPGNYGYTF. The chain is built from TRBV20-1 and TRBJ1-2, with 8 bases lining up with TRBD1. The CDR3 length is 16 residues. Trimming removed 3 bases from V and 2 bases from J; junction bases left unmatched: 11. Germline V gene sequence: CDR1 DFQATT, CDR2 SNEGSKA (reference sequence).